These 4 T cell receptor beta chains share one sample of origin, sequenced in a study of T cells in Graves' hyperthyroidism and ophthalmopathy. Researchers took RNA transcripts and amplified the TCR beta CDR3 regions from them. HTBI primers were employed in a first-round RT-PCR of the TCR CDR3. Via MiXCR, TCRdb re-called the multiplex PCR reads, giving one row per CDR3 protein. The repertoire has about 600,000 distinct CDR3 sequences, about a sixth of them found once; the top ten carry less than 3.5%. Sample: blood. The source is a woman in her thirties or forties with Graves' ophthalmopathy.

This clonotype showed up many times. This rearrangement joins TRBV6-1 to TRBJ2-3; D might be TRBD1 (7 bases). Per germline, CDR1 MNHNS and CDR2 SASEGT. Trimming shortened V by 7 bases and J by 2 bases, and 19 bases separated the two germline ends. This CDR3 contains 16 residues. The CDR3: CASIPGGFGPTDTQYF. The CDR3 DNA follows: TGTGCCAGCATCCCAGGGGGGTTCGGGCCCACAGATACGCAGTATTTT.

This clonotype was seen a few times. The chain joins TRBV7-9 to TRBJ1-2, with unresolved D. Germline CDR1 is SEHNR and CDR2 is FQNEAQ (reference sequence). V was pared by 5 bases and J by 3 bases, with 13 bases between. This CDR3 region has 14 residues. CDR3 amino acids: CASSPGEVDYGYTF. The CDR3 region has the DNA TGTGCCAGCAGCCCAGGAGAGGTGGACTATGGCTACACCTTC.

This clonotype was counted at least ten times. The chain is built from TRBV11-2 and TRBJ1-1; D remains unclear. Trimming removed 1 base at V and 7 bases at J, with 13 bases between. CDR1 and CDR2 from the germline V gene are SGHAT and FQNNGV. The CDR3 loop spans 14 amino acids. The CDR3 region is CASSLAYWAVEAFF. The CDR3 nucleotides read TGTGCCAGCAGCTTAGCTTATTGGGCGGTTGAAGCTTTCTTT.

The V call is TRBV2, the J call TRBJ2-7; 7 positions agree with TRBD1. V shed 2 bases and J 8 bases; nucleotides not matched to a gene: 12. Germline V CDR1 and CDR2: SNHLY, FYNNEI. This CDR3 comprises 15 residues. For the CDR3, the DNA is TGTGCCAGCAGTGAATTCACAGGGGTACCTACGAAGCAGTACTTC. This translates into CASSEFTGVPTKQYF.